This T cell receptor beta chain stems from a study of control samples from healthy donors and cancer patients (dated by TCRdb to the early 2020s). Trimming takes 3 bases from V and 3 bases from J, and the germline ends sit 11 bases apart. The CDR3 has 14 amino acids, counting the end cysteine and phenylalanine. Here the CDR3 DNA is all that survives: 42 bases in frame from base 1. Via the germline V gene (reference sequence), CDR1 is LNHDA and CDR2 SQIVND. This clone has just a few counts. Its antigen is not yet known. No qualities accompany the bases; no much larger clone lies one base away. Receptor libraries were prepared by the immunoSEQ multiplex PCR assay. In TCRdb, the immuneACCESS table is reduced to in-frame sequences with V and J assigned. These tables do not hold every clone; where another copy was compared, an unresolved V gene accounts for under half, and the others remain unexplained. The table for this sample lists roughly 170,000 clones; around 90% of them were counted only once. Together, the top ten hold around 2.2% of the sample.

The TCR was taken from a middle-aged woman in good health. The chain is encoded by TRBV19 joined to TRBJ1-1, and perhaps TRBD1 as D gene, on 6 matching bases. The sample comprised blood. At the DNA level, the sequence is TGTGCCAGTAGTATTATCTCAGGGGACACTGAAGCTTTCTTT. This yields the protein CASSIISGDTEAFF.